This T cell receptor (beta chain) appears in the sequencing data of a study of CD8 T cells in ankylosing spondylitis. Study-level points and caveats: Within ankylosing spondylitis blood, a TCR beta motif made up of roughly eight highly homologous variants appeared to be characteristic. Reactive arthritis synovial fluid and blood previously showed some of these motif variants.

Only a few counts were recorded for this clonotype. Its antigen is not identified. TCRdb re-called the 5' RACE reads through MiXCR, storing one row per CDR3 protein. The repertoire includes more than 600,000 distinct CDR3 sequences, around 20% of them detected once, and around 19% sits in the top ten. Input material: blood, either unsorted or a sorted T cell fraction (not recorded which). The receptor comes from a male donor with ankylosing spondylitis.

The CDR3 region is CSARDQAGRAFGVQFF. CDR3 nucleotides: TGCAGTGCTAGAGATCAGGCGGGGCGGGCATTCGGGGTGCAGTTCTTC. The rearrangement joins TRBV20-1 to TRBJ2-1; D may be TRBD2 (6 bases). The CDR3 runs 16 residues. V was trimmed by 0 bases and J by 12 bases, leaving 24 bases between them. CDR1 is DFQATT, CDR2 SNEGSKA, per germline (reference sequence).